Below, 23 T cell receptor beta chains from the same sample are listed, as sequenced in a study of blood T cell repertoires in COVID-19. The method was immunoSEQ multiplex PCR; TCRdb's version includes in-frame clones alone and lacks a portion of them. The sample carries about 69,000 clones, around 86% recorded once. The sample consisted of peripheral blood. The receptors shown here come from a man aged 35 to 55 with COVID-19, enrolled during active disease.

This clone was recorded only once. DNA for the CDR3: TGTGCCAGCAGCCCTGGGGCCCCCCTGAGTAATCAGCCCCAGCATTTT. Translating it yields CASSPGAPLSNQPQHF. This chain connects TRBV5-8 to TRBJ1-5; D might be TRBD1 (5 bases). Trimming stripped 4 bases from V and 4 bases from J, with 18 bases between. The CDR3 extends over 16 amino acids. CDR1 is SGHTS and CDR2 is YDEGEE in the germline V gene.

Written as DNA, the CDR3 is TGTGCCAGCAGTCCAGGGTATGGCTACACCTTC. Its translation: CASSPGYGYTF. J is TRBJ1-2 and V is TRBV25-1; possible D gene TRBD1, 5 bases. The CDR3 spans 11 residues. CDR1 and CDR2 from the germline V gene are MGHDK and SYGVNS. The V end lost 5 bases, the J end lost 5 bases, and 6 bases lay between the germline ends.

The V and J genes are TRBV6-5 and TRBJ1-2, with 7 bases lining up with TRBD1. CDR3 size: 14 residues. The V gene's germline CDR1 is MNHEY and CDR2 SVGAGI. Trimming took 6 bases from V and 6 from J; bases not matched to a gene: 10. The CDR3 spells CASSSKGALNGYTF. The CDR3 coding sequence is TGTGCCAGCAGCTCAAAGGGGGCCTTGAATGGCTACACCTTC.

The rearrangement uses TRBV5-6 and TRBJ2-7, with 16 bases matching TRBD2. V shed 4 bases, J shed 5 bases, and the junction held 6 bases outside the gene matches. Germline V gene sequence: CDR1 SGHDT, CDR2 YYEEEE. The CDR3 is made up of 16 amino acids. The chain's CDR3 is CASSLGTSGGANEQYF. CDR3 bases: TGTGCCAGCAGCCTAGGGACTAGCGGGGGGGCCAACGAGCAGTACTTC.

This clone has only one observation. The chain carries TRBV9 and TRBJ1-2, with D maybe TRBD1 (5 bases). Trimming stripped 0 bases from V and 5 bases from J, with 11 bases between. The CDR3 spans 14 residues. Germline-derived CDR1 and CDR2 are SGDLS and YYNGEE. The CDR3 DNA reads TGTGCCAGCAGCGTAGAAAATCAGGGTTATGGCTACACCTTC. As protein: CASSVENQGYGYTF.

This chain uses TRBV7-8 with TRBJ2-1; possibly TRBD1 for D (5 bases). Trimming stripped 5 bases from V and 5 bases from J, with 13 bases between. Germline V gene lookup returns CDR1 SGHVS and CDR2 FQNEAQ. This CDR3 is 14 amino acids long. The CDR3 region is CASSLRQPNNEQFF. In DNA form, the CDR3 reads TGTGCCAGCAGCCTCCGACAGCCAAACAATGAGCAGTTCTTC.

The rearrangement uses TRBV25-1 and TRBJ1-5; D gene ambiguous. Trimming shortened V by 3 bases and J by 3 bases, and 12 bases separated the two germline ends. Germline V lookup: CDR1 MGHDK, CDR2 SYGVNS. There are 15 residues in the CDR3. The DNA for the CDR3 is TGTGCCAGCAGTGATTCGGCAGGCATCAATCAGCCCCAGCATTTT. Translating it yields CASSDSAGINQPQHF.

This CDR3 is CASSSPHTGNTEAFF. The CDR3, as DNA: TGTGCCAGCAGCAGTCCCCACACAGGGAACACTGAAGCTTTCTTT. The chain has TRBV27 and TRBJ1-1, with TRBD1 as a possible D gene (5 bases). Germline CDR1 MNHEY, CDR2 SMNVEV (reference sequence). CDR3 length: 15 amino acids. V lost 6 bases and J 1 base, leaving 15 bases between the germline ends.

The rearrangement uses TRBV28 and TRBJ1-5; tentative D call: TRBD1 (6 bases). Germline CDR1 and CDR2: MDHEN and SYDVKM. CDR3 length equals 16 residues. V was cut by 5 bases and J by 0 bases, with 14 bases left in between. The CDR3 DNA follows: TGTGCCAGCAGTAACAACAGGGTGTTTAGCAATCAGCCCCAGCATTTT. Its protein is CASSNNRVFSNQPQHF.

Only one count was recorded for this clone. The gene calls are TRBV27 and TRBJ1-2; 7 bases fit TRBD1. The CDR3 covers 14 residues. Germline CDR1 is MNHEY and CDR2 is SMNVEV (reference sequence). V shed 6 bases and J 3 bases; nucleotides not matched to a gene: 7. For the CDR3, the DNA is TGTGCCAGCAGGAAACAGGGGTTAGACTATGGCTACACCTTC. Its protein is CASRKQGLDYGYTF.

The rearrangement uses TRBV27 and TRBJ2-2; TRBD1 matches at 8 bases. The CDR3 runs to 16 residues. The junction had 9 bases not matched to a gene; V was cut back by 5 bases and J by 4 bases. Germline CDR1 MNHEY, CDR2 SMNVEV (reference sequence). This CDR3 is CASSPLTGEVTGELFF. The CDR3 coding sequence is TGTGCCAGCAGTCCCTTGACAGGGGAGGTCACCGGGGAGCTGTTTTTT.

The chain has TRBV6-5 and TRBJ1-2, with D tentatively TRBD1 (5 bases). CDR3 size: 14 residues. Looked up from germline, CDR1 is MNHEY and CDR2 is SVGAGI. The V gene lost 4 bases and the J gene lost 3 bases, with 12 bases spanning the gap. This CDR3 is CASSFRVRDYGYTF. Written as DNA, the CDR3 is TGTGCCAGCAGTTTCAGGGTCCGGGACTATGGCTACACCTTC.

The gene calls are TRBV19 and TRBJ1-1, with 9 bases fitting TRBD1. The CDR3 has 14 residues. Germline trimming cut 6 bases from V and 7 bases from J; bases unmatched to any gene: 9. CDR1 is LNHDA, CDR2 SQIVND, per germline (reference sequence). CDR3 DNA: TGTGCCAGTAGCGATCCGGGACAGGGAAGTGAAGCTTTCTTT. It is translated as CASSDPGQGSEAFF.

The CDR3 DNA sequence: TGTGCCAGCATGGGGCAGGAGAACACCGGGGAGCTGTTTTTT. Translating it yields CASMGQENTGELFF. The chain has TRBV11-2 and TRBJ2-2, with a possible D match to TRBD1 (5 bases). The CDR3 totals 14 residues. The germline CDR1 and CDR2 sequences are SGHAT and FQNNGV. V lost 7 bases, J lost 1 base, and 10 bases lay in between. The full variable domain, in which reference TRBV11-2 and TRBJ2-2 provide the parts outside the CDR3, is EAGVAQSPRYKIIEKRQSVAFWCNPISGHATLYWYQQILGQGPKLLIQFQNNGVVDDSQLPKDRFSAERLKGVDSTLKIQPAKLEDSAVYLCASMGQENTGELFFGEGSRLTVL.

This clone has just a few counts. CDR3 loop: CASSLGPGLREGYTF. DNA for the CDR3: TGCGCCAGCAGCTTGGGCCCGGGTTTGAGAGAGGGCTACACCTTC. V gene TRBV5-1 combines with J gene TRBJ1-2; no clear D. Trimming took 0 bases from V and 8 from J, leaving 17 bases between them. Germline V gene lookup returns CDR1 SGHRS and CDR2 YFSETQ. This CDR3 comprises 15 residues.

V and J are TRBV7-9 and TRBJ1-2; D is unresolved. The CDR3 runs 13 residues. CDR1 SEHNR and CDR2 FQNEAQ come from the germline V gene (reference sequence). V was clipped by 2 bases and J by 4 bases, with 8 bases between them. The CDR3 loop is CASSLRDFYGYTF. For the CDR3, the DNA is TGTGCCAGCAGCTTAAGAGATTTCTATGGCTACACCTTC.

The gene calls are TRBV2 and TRBJ1-6; tentative D call: TRBD1 (5 bases). The V gene lost 6 bases and the J gene lost 5 bases, with 14 bases spanning the gap. CDR1 and CDR2 (germline): SNHLY, FYNNEI. The CDR3 spans 15 residues. The CDR3: CASSEDKNHNSPLHF. The CDR3 nucleotides are TGTGCCAGCAGCGAGGACAAAAACCATAATTCACCCCTCCACTTT. Combining the CDR3 with reference TRBV2 and TRBJ1-6 gives the whole variable domain EPEVTQTPSHQVTQMGQEVILRCVPISNHLYFYWYRQILGQKVEFLVSFYNNEISEKSEIFDDQFSVERPDGSNFTLKIRSTKLEDSAMYFCASSEDKNHNSPLHFGNGTRLTVT.

The chain's CDR3 is CASSKMGHFEAFF. In DNA form, the CDR3 reads TGCGCCAGCAGTAAAATGGGACATTTCGAAGCTTTCTTT. This chain links TRBV10-1 with TRBJ1-1; the D gene is possibly TRBD1 (6 bases). CDR1 and CDR2 (germline): WNHNN, SYGVQD (reference sequence). Trimming left V 5 bases short and J 8 bases short, with 15 bases between. The CDR3 is 13 amino acids.

V usage is TRBV6-1 and J usage is TRBJ1-1; the D is unclear. V dropped 1 base and J dropped 3 bases, with 12 bases sitting between them. From germline, CDR1 is MNHNS and CDR2 SASEGT. The length of the CDR3 is 15 residues. CDR3 residues: CASSEVRGTHTEAFF. In DNA, the CDR3 is TGTGCCAGCAGTGAAGTCCGAGGCACGCACACTGAAGCTTTCTTT.

The chain uses TRBV29-1 and TRBJ1-1; possible D gene TRBD1, 6 bases. The CDR3 length is 13 residues. From germline, CDR1 is SQVTM and CDR2 ANQGSEA. V was shortened by 4 bases and J by 4 bases, with 13 bases between the two germline ends. CDR3 DNA: TGCAGCGTTGTACGACAGGCGAGCACTGAAGCTTTCTTT. Protein sequence: CSVVRQASTEAFF.

This rearrangement joins TRBV5-1 to TRBJ2-1, with TRBD2 matching 15 bases. The CDR3 spans 17 residues. The V and J ends lost 3 bases and 9 bases, in that order; junction bases with no gene match: 10. Germline CDR1 SGHRS, CDR2 YFSETQ. The CDR3 DNA is TGCGCCAGCAGCTCGCGAGGACTAGCGGGGGGGCCCGTTGAGCAGTTCTTC. Protein product: CASSSRGLAGGPVEQFF.

V usage is TRBV19 and J usage is TRBJ1-1; 7 nucleotides match TRBD1. Germline loops: CDR1 LNHDA, CDR2 SQIVND (reference sequence). Germline trimming cut 4 bases from V and 1 base from J; bases unmatched to any gene: 9. The CDR3 extends over 16 amino acids. The CDR3 reads CASSTLQGTRNTEAFF. The CDR3, as DNA: TGTGCCAGTAGTACTCTACAGGGGACGAGGAACACTGAAGCTTTCTTT. Variable domain in full (rest from reference TRBV19 and TRBJ1-1): DGGITQSPKYLFRKEGQNVTLSCEQNLNHDAMYWYRQDPGQGLRLIYYSQIVNDFQKGDIAEGYSVSREKKESFPLTVTSAQKNPTAFYLCASSTLQGTRNTEAFFGQGTRLTVV.

The V call is TRBV19, the J call TRBJ1-2, with D perhaps TRBD1 (5 bases). Looked up from germline, CDR1 is LNHDA and CDR2 is SQIVND (reference sequence). This CDR3 has 14 residues. V was clipped by 7 bases and J by 0 bases, with 12 bases between them. This chain's CDR3 is CASTLTETNYGYTF. CDR3 coding DNA: TGTGCCAGTACCTTGACAGAGACTAACTATGGCTACACCTTC.